The entry below describes one T cell receptor beta chain. Its antigen is as yet unknown. This specimen belongs to a study of T cell responses to AZD1222 COVID-19 vaccine. Findings and limits, study-wide: Variant regions that are unmutated are reportedly the target of nearly half of spike-specific TCRs. Females made up more of the donors, who were largely white British, and clonal diversity may have come out too low.

Sequencing was performed with immunoSEQ multiplex PCR; in TCRdb, only in-frame clones are kept and a portion is missing. The data contain about 76,000 clones, 65% to 80% of them singletons. Losses at the gene ends were 5 bases for V and 8 bases for J; bases not matched to a gene: 13. The CDR3 spans 16 residues. The germline V gene has CDR1 SGHAT and CDR2 FQNNGV. V is TRBV11-2 and J is TRBJ1-3; 9 positions match TRBD1. Sequenced material: peripheral blood, taken 28 days after the second dose of the MenACWY control vaccine. This receptor was taken from an adult who received the MenACWY meningococcal vaccine as a control. In DNA, the CDR3 is TGTGCCAGCAGCCAATTACGGGACAGGGACTTCCACACCATATATTTT. This sequence encodes CASSQLRDRDFHTIYF.